The rows below give T cell receptor beta chains drawn from one sample of a study of human T cells and chemical hapten exposure. TCRdb processed the RACE reads anew with MiXCR; each CDR3 protein has one entry. The table records about 93,000 distinct CDR3 sequences, approximately 9.7% of them present only once. Sequenced sample: whole blood. All receptors come from a female donor in good health. Some clones in this sample may be carry-over from other donors' samples. Both conserved end residues are part of each CDR3. D genes are given only for firm matches. The listing skips clone size in some rows; elsewhere it reads once, few, many or a size class.

J: TRBJ2-7
D: -
size: -
V: TRBV10-3
DNA: TGTGCCATCAGTCGAGGGTTCGGGTACGAGCAGTACTTC
CDR3: CAISRGFGYEQYF

J: TRBJ2-5
D: TRBD2
size: few
V: TRBV28
DNA: TGTGCCAGCAGTACTCCTAGCGGGACCGACGGAGGAGAGACCCAGTACTTC
CDR3: CASSTPSGTDGGETQYF

J: TRBJ2-3
D: TRBD2
size: many
V: TRBV2
DNA: TGTGCCAGCAGCGACAGACTAGCCGGAGATACGCAGTATTTT
CDR3: CASSDRLAGDTQYF

J: TRBJ2-7
D: -
size: -
V: TRBV29-1
DNA: TGCAGCGTTGAGACAGGTTGCTACGAGCAGTACTTC
CDR3: CSVETGCYEQYF

J: TRBJ2-5
D: -
size: few
V: TRBV2
DNA: TGTGCCAGCAGTGCCACAGTGTACCAAGAGACCCAGTACTTC
CDR3: CASSATVYQETQYF

J: TRBJ2-7
D: TRBD1
size: -
V: TRBV2
DNA: TGTGCCAGCAGCCAACAGACAGGGGACGAGCAGTACTTC
CDR3: CASSQQTGDEQYF

J: TRBJ2-2
D: TRBD2
size: -
V: TRBV3-1
DNA: TGTGCCAGCAGCCAAGTAGCGGGGAACACCGGGGAGCTGTTTTTT
CDR3: CASSQVAGNTGELFF

J: TRBJ2-1
D: -
size: many
V: TRBV2
DNA: TGTGCCAGCAGTGAATCGGGTGGAGAAGGGACTGACAATGAGCAGTTCTTC
CDR3: CASSESGGEGTDNEQFF

J: TRBJ1-3
D: -
size: few
V: TRBV11-2
DNA: TGTGCCAGCAGCCCAAGAACAGGGTCTGGAAACACCATATATTTT
CDR3: CASSPRTGSGNTIYF

J: TRBJ1-1
D: -
size: -
V: TRBV3-1
DNA: TGTGCCAGCAGCCAGGGGGTAGGGAGGACTGAAGCTTCCTTT
CDR3: CASSQGVGRTEASF

J: TRBJ1-5
D: -
size: -
V: TRBV20-1
DNA: TGCAGTGCCGCACAAGGAGGCAATCAGCCCCAGCATTTT
CDR3: CSAAQGGNQPQHF

J: TRBJ2-2
D: TRBD2
size: -
V: TRBV6-5
DNA: TGTGCCAGCAGTTACCTTCTAGCGGGAGGTGACACCGGGGAGCTGTTTTTT
CDR3: CASSYLLAGGDTGELFF

J: TRBJ2-2
D: -
size: few
V: TRBV20-1
DNA: TGCAGTGCACACACTATGGGGACCGGGGAGCTGTTTTTT
CDR3: CSAHTMGTGELFF

J: TRBJ2-5
D: -
size: few
V: TRBV7-2
DNA: TGTGCCAGCAGCTTAAGGGGTACCAACCGCCAAGAGACCCAGTACTTC
CDR3: CASSLRGTNRQETQYF

J: TRBJ1-4
D: -
size: -
V: TRBV12-3/TRBV12-4
DNA: TGTGCCAGCAGTCGGACAGTCGATAATGAAAAACTGTTTTTT
CDR3: CASSRTVDNEKLFF

J: TRBJ1-1
D: -
size: -
V: TRBV25-1
DNA: TGTGCCAGCAGCTCCCTGGGAGGGACTGAAGCTTTCTTT
CDR3: CASSSLGGTEAFF

J: TRBJ1-5
D: -
size: few
V: TRBV29-1
DNA: TGCAGCGTTGAAATAGGAGATAGCAATCAGCCCCAGCATTTT
CDR3: CSVEIGDSNQPQHF

J: TRBJ2-3
D: TRBD2
size: few
V: TRBV9
DNA: TGTGCCAGCAGTGCCCGTCCTCTAGCGGGAGGTAGAGATACGCAGTATTTT
CDR3: CASSARPLAGGRDTQYF

J: TRBJ1-3
D: -
size: -
V: TRBV7-9
DNA: TGTGCCAGCAGCCAGGGTTCGGGCTCTGGAAACACCATATATTTT
CDR3: CASSQGSGSGNTIYF

J: TRBJ2-7
D: -
size: -
V: TRBV27
DNA: TGTGCCAGCAGTTTATCGGTTCCCAAAGGACCCTACGAGCAGTACTTC
CDR3: CASSLSVPKGPYEQYF

J: TRBJ1-2
D: -
size: -
V: TRBV29-1
DNA: TGCAGCGTCAGAGGGGGAGGCGGCTACACCTTC
CDR3: CSVRGGGGYTF

J: TRBJ2-6
D: TRBD2
size: many
V: TRBV5-5
DNA: TGTGCCAGCAGCGAGCGGGGGGCAAAAACTGGGGCCAACGTCCTGACTTTC
CDR3: CASSERGAKTGANVLTF